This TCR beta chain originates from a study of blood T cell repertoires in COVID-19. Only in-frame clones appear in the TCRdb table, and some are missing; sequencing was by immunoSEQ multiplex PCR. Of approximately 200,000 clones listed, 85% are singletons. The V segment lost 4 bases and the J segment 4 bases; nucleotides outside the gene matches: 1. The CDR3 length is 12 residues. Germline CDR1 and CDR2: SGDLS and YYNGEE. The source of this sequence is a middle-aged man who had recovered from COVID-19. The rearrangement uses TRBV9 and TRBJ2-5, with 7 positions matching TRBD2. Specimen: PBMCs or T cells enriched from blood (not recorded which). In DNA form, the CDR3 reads TGTGCCAGCAGCCCGGGGGGAGAGACCCAGTACTTC. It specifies CASSPGGETQYF.